Listed here is a single TCR beta chain. Its specificity is not known. The CDR3 has 14 amino acids. CDR1 ENHRY and CDR2 SYGVKD come from the germline V gene. With 6 bases clipped from V and 1 base from J, the junction kept 3 bases outside the gene matches. PCR was performed using 60 Vbeta and 13 Jbeta primers. Assay used: immunoSEQ multiplex PCR; TCRdb lists only in-frame clones, some missing. The sample has around 120,000 clones, under 80% seen once. The sample originates from a study of cytomegalovirus exposure and HLA in healthy donors. Points from the study as a whole: TCR beta sequences numbering over 15,000 were associated with HLA alleles at 0.05 false discovery rate in a later analysis. Trimming of TCR beta V- and J-genes showed a link, identified in a later analysis, to a missense DCLRE1C variant. Productive rates of about 87% or about 30% were seen for most TCR beta V segments in an earlier analysis. Several of the most significant clusters appeared, in a later analysis, to be linked to common viral pathogens.

Sequencing was performed on PBMCs. V is TRBV10-3 and J is TRBJ1-1, with 9 bases matching TRBD1. The clonotype comes from a man in his sixties in good health and CMV-seropositive. CDR3 amino acids: CAIRRDRENTEAFF. In nucleotides, the CDR3 is TGTGCCATCAGGAGGGACAGGGAGAACACTGAAGCTTTCTTT.